A single sample gave rise to the 15 T cell receptor beta chains below, sequenced in a study of blood T cell repertoires in COVID-19. Only in-frame clones appear in the TCRdb table, and some are missing; sequencing was by immunoSEQ multiplex PCR. The sample records under 100,000 clones, approximately 80% being singletons. What was sequenced was peripheral blood. These receptors all stem from a woman aged 70-85 years with acute or convalescent COVID-19.

As to this clone: Sequence at one end of the junction differs from germline and may be a read error. The chain employs TRBV18 and TRBJ2-3, with a tentative D call TRBD2 (5 bases). Germline V gives CDR1 KGHSH, CDR2 LQKENI. The length of the CDR3 is 14 residues. CDR3 in amino acids: CASSPPSRTDTQYF. CDR3 bases: TGTGCCAGCTCCCCACCTAGCCGCACAGATACGCAGTATTTT.

CDR3 amino acids: CASSPRRVYGYTF. CDR3 nucleotide sequence: TGTGCCAGCAGCCCACGGCGGGTCTATGGCTACACCTTC. The gene calls are TRBV7-9 and TRBJ1-2; D gene unclear. V was clipped by 5 bases and J by 4 bases, with 11 bases between them. CDR3 size: 13 residues. CDR1 is SEHNR, CDR2 FQNEAQ, per germline (reference sequence).

The chain links TRBV5-1 to TRBJ2-1; 9 bases line up with TRBD1. V lost 1 base and J lost 5; bases outside the gene matches: 7. This CDR3 has 16 amino acids. Per germline, CDR1 SGHRS and CDR2 YFSETQ. CDR3 loop: CASSLLSGQGDNEQFF. For the CDR3, the DNA is TGCGCCAGCAGCTTGTTGTCGGGACAGGGTGACAATGAGCAGTTCTTC.

The chain joins TRBV6-1 to TRBJ2-3; 7 nucleotides line up with TRBD2. The CDR3 has 14 residues. Germline loops: CDR1 MNHNS, CDR2 SASEGT. V lost 3 bases to trimming and J lost 3 bases; unmatched junction nucleotides: 3. Here the CDR3 DNA reads TGTGCCAGCAGTGATCAGGGAGGGACAGATACGCAGTATTTT. This encodes CASSDQGGTDTQYF.

The V and J genes are TRBV28 and TRBJ1-3, with 7 nucleotides matching TRBD1. CDR3 size: 14 residues. V lost 4 bases and J lost 3; bases outside the gene matches: 3. The germline gives CDR1 MDHEN, CDR2 SYDVKM. The chain's CDR3 is CASSSGQDGNTIYF. The CDR3, as DNA: TGTGCCAGCAGTTCCGGACAGGATGGAAACACCATATATTTT.

The chain links TRBV6-5 to TRBJ2-3; 9 nucleotides agree with TRBD1. The CDR3 contains 15 residues. With V trimmed by 7 bases and J by 1 base, 6 bases remained unmatched. Germline values: CDR1 MNHEY, CDR2 SVGAGI. This CDR3 is CASTHRDRGTDTQYF. The CDR3 DNA sequence: TGTGCCAGCACGCACCGGGACAGGGGCACAGATACGCAGTATTTT.

This clone was recorded once. The chain links TRBV11-2 to TRBJ1-2; perhaps TRBD1 as D (6 bases). Per the germline V gene, CDR1 is SGHAT and CDR2 is FQNNGV. Trimming took off 4 bases at V and 8 bases at J, with 20 bases between the two ends. This CDR3 region has 15 residues. CDR3 protein: CASSSARQDPRGYTF. DNA for the CDR3: TGTGCCAGCAGCTCCGCCCGACAGGATCCGAGGGGCTACACCTTC.

In nucleotides, the CDR3 is TGTGCCAGTCGGACAGGGTACACCGGGGAGCTGTTTTTT. Translating it yields CASRTGYTGELFF. The V and J genes are TRBV19 and TRBJ2-2; 8 bases are shared with TRBD1. CDR3 size: 13 residues. CDR1 is LNHDA and CDR2 is SQIVND in the germline V gene (reference sequence). With 8 bases clipped from V and 3 bases from J, the junction kept 2 bases outside the gene matches.

The V call is TRBV28, the J call TRBJ2-5, with 8 positions matching TRBD1. Germline V gives CDR1 MDHEN, CDR2 SYDVKM. This CDR3 region has 14 residues. V trimming: 5 bases; J trimming: 5 bases; junction bases outside the gene matches: 7. The CDR3: CASSPGQGLETQYF. The CDR3 coding sequence is TGTGCCAGCAGTCCAGGACAGGGTTTGGAGACCCAGTACTTC.

The chain combines TRBV28 with TRBJ2-7; TRBD1 aligns across 10 bases. J gave up 3 bases and V 6 bases, and 11 bases lay outside the gene matches. CDR3 length: 16 amino acids. Per germline, CDR1 MDHEN and CDR2 SYDVKM. The CDR3 spells CASSYSFGTGDYEQYF. In DNA, the CDR3 is TGTGCCAGCAGCTATTCATTCGGGACAGGGGACTACGAGCAGTACTTC.

This clone is a singleton in its sample. The chain recombines TRBV6-1 with TRBJ1-6; the D gene is possibly TRBD1 (6 bases). Germline V gives CDR1 MNHNS, CDR2 SASEGT. V was clipped by 4 bases and J by 8 bases, with 9 bases between them. The length of the CDR3 is 13 residues. The DNA of the CDR3 is TGTGCCAGCAGTGGCTACAGGGATTCACCCCTCCACTTT. It is translated as CASSGYRDSPLHF.

V gene TRBV10-3 combines with J gene TRBJ1-5; TRBD1 aligns across 7 bases. V gave up 10 bases and J gave up 7 bases; unmatched junction bases: 10. There are 13 residues in the CDR3. CDR1 and CDR2 (germline): ENHRY, SYGVKD. For the CDR3, the DNA is TGTGCCACCACCCCCGACAGGGACCAGCCCCAGCATTTT. Residues: CATTPDRDQPQHF.

The V gene is TRBV18, the J gene TRBJ1-5, with 7 bases lining up with TRBD1. Germline lookup yields CDR1 KGHSH and CDR2 LQKENI. V lost 3 bases and J lost 7; bases outside the gene matches: 9. This CDR3 region has 15 residues. The CDR3 loop reads CASSPNRGLGQPQHF. The DNA for the CDR3 is TGTGCCAGCTCACCCAACAGGGGATTAGGGCAGCCCCAGCATTTT.

In regard to this clone: Compared with germline, one end of the junction differs, possibly owing to a read error. This chain uses TRBV6-5 with TRBJ2-2; no reliable D call. The germline CDR1 and CDR2 sequences are MNHEY and SVGAGI. The CDR3 has 12 residues. CDR3 in amino acids: CASRRNAGELFF. Here the CDR3 DNA reads TGTGCCAGCAGGCGGAACGCCGGGGAGCTGTTTTTT.

This chain joins TRBV5-1 and TRBJ1-6; TRBD1 agrees at 7 bases. The V gene end was trimmed by 4 bases and the J gene end by 6 bases; junction bases not matched to a gene: 7. The CDR3 has 15 amino acids. Germline V gene data show CDR1 as SGHRS and CDR2 as YFSETQ. CDR3 coding DNA: TGCGCCAGCAGCATTACAGGGGAGGCTAATTCACCCCTCCACTTT. Amino acid sequence: CASSITGEANSPLHF.